The 11 T cell receptor beta chains reported below all come from one sample, sequenced in a study of OX40 agonist ivuxolimab in advanced cancers. This table comes from immunoSEQ multiplex PCR, and its TCRdb copy is limited to in-frame clones, with some not included. The data contain roughly 100,000 clones, more than 85% of them singletons. The sequences come from CD4+ or CD8+ T cells sorted from blood, collected in a trial of the OX40 agonist ivuxolimab. All receptors come from an adult with an advanced solid tumor such as melanoma, head and neck, liver or kidney cancer.

This rearrangement joins TRBV5-4 to TRBJ2-2, with 11 bases fitting TRBD2. Losses at the gene ends were 4 bases for V and 5 bases for J; bases not matched to a gene: 4. This CDR3 has 15 residues. CDR1 SGHNT and CDR2 YYREEE come from the germline V gene (reference sequence). The CDR3 DNA follows: TGTGCCAGCAGCCCACCTAGCGGGGGGACCGGGGAGCTGTTTTTT. Amino acid sequence: CASSPPSGGTGELFF.

V and J are TRBV7-3 and TRBJ2-7; the D call may be TRBD1 or TRBD2 (5 bases each). Trimming took 1 base from V and 10 from J, leaving 17 bases between them. The CDR3 is made up of 14 amino acids. Germline loops: CDR1 SGHTA, CDR2 FQGTGA. The CDR3 reads CASSLNGPGTKQYV. The CDR3 bases are TGTGCCAGCAGCTTAAACGGGCCAGGGACGAAACAGTACGTC.

The V and J genes are TRBV27 and TRBJ2-3; D unclear. CDR1 and CDR2 (germline): MNHEY, SMNVEV (reference sequence). Trimming took off 5 bases at V and 0 bases at J, with 3 bases between the two ends. The CDR3 has 12 residues. This CDR3 is CASSASTDTQYF. CDR3 DNA sequence: TGTGCCAGCAGTGCCAGCACAGATACGCAGTATTTT.

The chain is built from TRBV11-3 and TRBJ2-1; D is unresolved. The germline V and J ends were trimmed by 5 bases and 2 bases, with 10 bases remaining between them. The CDR3 is made up of 14 amino acids. From germline, CDR1 is SGHNT and CDR2 YENEEA. CDR3 in amino acids: CASSLTATYNEQFF. CDR3 coding DNA: TGTGCCAGCAGCCTTACGGCTACCTACAATGAGCAGTTCTTC. Based on the CDR3 plus reference TRBV11-3 and TRBJ2-1, the full variable domain is EAGVVQSPRYKIIEKKQPVAFWCNPISGHNTLYWYLQNLGQGPELLIRYENEEAVDDSQLPKDRFSAERLKGVDSTLKIQPAELGDSAVYLCASSLTATYNEQFFGPGTRLTVL.

The rearrangement uses TRBV6-5 and TRBJ1-5; 7 bases are a match to TRBD1. Germline CDR1 MNHEY, CDR2 SVGAGI. CDR3 length equals 15 residues. V shed 0 bases and J 4 bases; nucleotides not matched to a gene: 3. DNA for the CDR3: TGTGCCAGCAGTTACTCGGGGACAGCTAATCAGCCCCAGCATTTT. Translation gives CASSYSGTANQPQHF.

The V gene is TRBV28, the J gene TRBJ2-5; D uncertain. Per germline, CDR1 MDHEN and CDR2 SYDVKM. This CDR3 region has 11 residues. Between the trimmed V and J ends, which lost 4 bases and 3 bases, there was a span of 3 bases. The CDR3 DNA is TGTGCCAGCAGTTCCAAAGAGACCCAGTACTTC. As protein: CASSSKETQYF.

The CDR3 loop is CASSVGWGTSPLHF. The CDR3 DNA is TGTGCCAGCAGCGTAGGGTGGGGGACGTCACCCCTCCACTTT. This rearrangement joins TRBV9 to TRBJ1-6, with D tentatively TRBD1 (5 bases). Per the germline V gene, CDR1 is SGDLS and CDR2 is YYNGEE. The V and J ends lost 0 bases and 10 bases respectively, with 11 bases between them. This CDR3 has 14 residues. Full variable domain (missing parts from reference TRBV9 and TRBJ1-6): DSGVTQTPKHLITATGQRVTLRCSPRSGDLSVYWYQQSLDQGLQFLIQYYNGEERAKGNILERFSAQQFPDLHSELNLSSLELGDSALYFCASSVGWGTSPLHFGNGTRLTVT.

V is TRBV20-1 and J is TRBJ1-2; no firm D call. Looked up from germline, CDR1 is DFQATT and CDR2 is SNEGSKA (reference sequence). V lost 3 bases to trimming and J lost 8 bases, with 10 bases between them. This CDR3 is 11 amino acids long. The CDR3 nucleotides read TGCAGTGCTAGGCGGGAGTTGGGCTACACCTTC. Translated, it gives CSARRELGYTF.

V usage is TRBV30 and J usage is TRBJ1-4, with TRBD1 as a possible D gene (5 bases). There are 15 residues in the CDR3. CDR1 GTSNPN and CDR2 SVGIG come from the germline V gene (reference sequence). V was clipped by 0 bases and J by 0 bases, with 8 bases between them. This CDR3 is CAWSVWGATNEKLFF. The CDR3 bases are TGTGCCTGGAGTGTTTGGGGGGCAACTAATGAAAAACTGTTTTTT. Together with reference TRBV30 and TRBJ1-4, the CDR3 gives the full variable domain: SQTIHQWPATLVQPVGSPLSLECTVEGTSNPNLYWYRQAAGRGLQLLFYSVGIGQISSEVPQNLSASRPQDRQFILSSKKLLLSDSGFYLCAWSVWGATNEKLFFGSGTQLSVL.

The chain joins TRBV19 to TRBJ1-5; D perhaps matches TRBD1 (6 bases). Per the germline V gene, CDR1 is LNHDA and CDR2 is SQIVND (reference sequence). This CDR3 region has 13 residues. V gave up 9 bases and J gave up 3 bases, with 12 bases separating them. CDR3 coding DNA: TGTGCCAGCTCCAGGGGATACAATCAGCCCCAGCATTTT. It specifies CASSRGYNQPQHF.

This chain links TRBV9 with TRBJ2-7; D may match TRBD1 or TRBD2 (5 bases each). This CDR3 spans 14 amino acids. In germline, CDR1 is SGDLS, CDR2 YYNGEE. V was pared by 0 bases and J by 9 bases, with 16 bases between. CDR3 in amino acids: CASSVALGSQGQYF. DNA for the CDR3: TGTGCCAGCAGCGTAGCGCTTGGGAGCCAGGGGCAGTACTTC.